Included here is one T cell receptor (beta chain) sequence, with context. Antigen specificity is unknown. Constant-segment-primed 5'RACE gave TCR alpha and TCR beta cDNA libraries with sample barcodes and UMIs. TCRdb re-analysed the 5' RACE reads in MiXCR, keeping a single row per CDR3 protein. This table has about 350,000 distinct CDR3 sequences, roughly 13% appearing once. The sample originates from a study of T-cell memory formation after mild COVID-19. Study overall: Largely, TCR clusters stayed within a single donor.

Points from the study as a whole: Later expanders leaned CD4+, whereas day 15 to 85 contracting clones were balanced CD4/CD8.

Germline lookup yields CDR1 SGHRS and CDR2 YFSETQ. Trimming removed 5 bases at V and 5 bases at J, with 19 bases between. The CDR3 extends over 15 amino acids. The sequence came from a man aged 18 to 29 who had mild COVID-19 (a few samples of this study predate the infection). Cell type and time point are not known. Sequenced material: PBMCs or a T cell subset sorted from them (not recorded which). The J gene is TRBJ2-5, the V gene TRBV5-1; D is possibly TRBD2 (6 bases). In DNA, the CDR3 is TGCGCCAGCAGGGCGGGACTCGTTCCGTCGGAGACCCAGTACTTC. Translation: CASRAGLVPSETQYF.